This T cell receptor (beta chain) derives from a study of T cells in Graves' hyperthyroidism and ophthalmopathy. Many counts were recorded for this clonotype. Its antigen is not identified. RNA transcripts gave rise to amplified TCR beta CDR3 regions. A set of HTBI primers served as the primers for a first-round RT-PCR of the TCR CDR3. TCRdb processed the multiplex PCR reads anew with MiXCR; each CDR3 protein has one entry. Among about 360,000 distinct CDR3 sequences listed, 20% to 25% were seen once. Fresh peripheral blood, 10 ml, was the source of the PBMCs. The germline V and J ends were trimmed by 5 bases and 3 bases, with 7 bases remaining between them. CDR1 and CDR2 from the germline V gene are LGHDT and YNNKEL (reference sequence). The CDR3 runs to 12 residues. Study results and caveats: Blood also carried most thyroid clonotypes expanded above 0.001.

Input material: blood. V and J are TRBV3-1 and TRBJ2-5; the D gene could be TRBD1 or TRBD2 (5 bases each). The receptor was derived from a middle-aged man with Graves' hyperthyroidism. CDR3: CASSGTEETQYF. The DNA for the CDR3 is TGTGCCAGCAGCGGGACGGAAGAGACCCAGTACTTC.